This T cell receptor beta chain was captured by sequencing in a study of PD-L1 blockade in urothelial cancer. Study conclusions and caveats: Lower than median blood TCR clonality before treatment predicted better survival.

Time point here: pretreatment peripheral blood. The CDR3 has 13 amino acids. Germline V gives CDR1 SNHLY, CDR2 FYNNEI. Trimming took 8 bases from V and 3 from J; bases not matched to a gene: 5. This clone occurred a few times. The antigen remains unidentified. The repertoire was sequenced with immunoSEQ multiplex PCR; TCRdb's copy has only in-frame clones and lacks some. The repertoire holds 90,000 or so clones, 85% to 90% seen once, with 1.5% to 2% in the top ten. The sequencing used PBMCs, collected around atezolizumab (anti-PD-L1) treatment. The chain has TRBV2 and TRBJ1-2, with 8 positions matching TRBD1. The TCR originated in a man aged 55 to 70 with urothelial cancer. CDR3 nucleotides: TGTGCCAGCTTTGGGACAGGAGACTATGGCTACACCTTC. This gives the protein CASFGTGDYGYTF.